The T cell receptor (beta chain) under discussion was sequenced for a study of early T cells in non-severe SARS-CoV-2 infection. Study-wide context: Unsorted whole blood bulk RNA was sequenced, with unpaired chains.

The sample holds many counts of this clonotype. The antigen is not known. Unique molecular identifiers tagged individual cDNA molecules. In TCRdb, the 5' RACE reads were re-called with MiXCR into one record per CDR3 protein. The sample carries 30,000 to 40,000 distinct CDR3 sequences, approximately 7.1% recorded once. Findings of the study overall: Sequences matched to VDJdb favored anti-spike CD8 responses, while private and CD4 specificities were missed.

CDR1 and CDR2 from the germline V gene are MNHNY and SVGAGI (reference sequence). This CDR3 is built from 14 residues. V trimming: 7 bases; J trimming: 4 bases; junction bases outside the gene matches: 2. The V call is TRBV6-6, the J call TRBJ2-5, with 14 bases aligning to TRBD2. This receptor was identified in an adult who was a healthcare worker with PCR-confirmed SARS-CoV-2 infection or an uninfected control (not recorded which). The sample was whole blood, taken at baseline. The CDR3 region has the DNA TGTGCCAGCACCGGGACTAGCGGGAGAGAGACCCAGTACTTC. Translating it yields CASTGTSGRETQYF.